Each of the 14 T cell receptor beta chains below was sequenced from the same sample in a study of technical replicates of blood from a few donors. Repertoires were generated with immunoSEQ multiplex PCR, while TCRdb's copy carries only in-frame clones and drops some. Among around 68,000 clones listed, roughly 97% were seen once. Sequenced input: T cells isolated from PBMCs. The source is a human donor in good health.

The chain links TRBV12-5 to TRBJ1-4; D possibly corresponds to TRBD1 (5 bases). V was cut by 1 base and J by 8 bases, with 11 bases left in between. Germline lookup yields CDR1 LGHNT and CDR2 FRNRAP. The length of the CDR3 is 14 residues. The CDR3 sequence is CASGLESRVEKLFF. The CDR3 DNA follows: TGTGCTAGTGGTTTGGAATCCAGGGTGGAAAAACTGTTTTTT.

The chain carries TRBV6-1 and TRBJ1-5; TRBD1 matches 8 bases. The CDR3 runs 14 residues. Looked up from germline, CDR1 is MNHNS and CDR2 is SASEGT. After removal of 7 bases from V and 7 bases from J, the junction contained 9 bases not matched to a gene. CDR3 loop: CASTLDRAGQPQHF. CDR3 coding DNA: TGTGCCAGCACCTTGGACAGGGCGGGGCAGCCCCAGCATTTT.

CDR3 DNA: TGTGCCAGCAGCTTAGTCCTCGGCAGGGGCTACGAGCAGTACTTC. This gives the protein CASSLVLGRGYEQYF. V is TRBV7-9 and J is TRBJ2-7; perhaps TRBD1 as D (6 bases). The ends were cut back, 1 base at V and 3 bases at J, with 13 bases in the middle. Looked up from germline, CDR1 is SEHNR and CDR2 is FQNEAQ (reference sequence). CDR3 length: 15 residues.

The CDR3 is CASNLAGVNQPQHF. The CDR3 DNA follows: TGTGCCAGCAATTTAGCGGGGGTCAATCAGCCCCAGCATTTT. V is TRBV9 and J is TRBJ1-5; tentatively, D is TRBD1 (5 bases). The germline V gene encodes CDR1 SGDLS and CDR2 YYNGEE. This CDR3 region has 14 residues. Trimming removed 6 bases from V and 3 bases from J, with 13 bases in between.

This chain joins TRBV19 and TRBJ1-2; TRBD1 aligns across 9 bases. Germline CDR1 is LNHDA and CDR2 is SQIVND (reference sequence). The CDR3 length is 13 residues. The V gene end was trimmed by 7 bases and the J gene end by 8 bases; junction bases not matched to a gene: 8. CDR3 sequence (DNA): TGTGCCAGTAACCTACAGGGGGCAACGGGCTACACCTTC. It translates to CASNLQGATGYTF.

Comments on this clone: The sample carries other DNA sequences with the same CDR3. V is TRBV30 and J is TRBJ1-1, with D possibly matching TRBD1 (6 bases). V lost 0 bases, J lost 5 bases, and 10 bases lay in between. The CDR3 is 13 amino acids. Germline loops: CDR1 GTSNPN, CDR2 SVGIG (reference sequence). This chain's CDR3 is CAWSVQGTTEAFF. Here the CDR3 DNA reads TGTGCCTGGAGTGTACAAGGGACAACTGAAGCTTTCTTT.

The V gene is TRBV5-1, the J gene TRBJ2-2; D is ambiguous. Germline V gives CDR1 SGHRS, CDR2 YFSETQ. CDR3 length: 15 residues. Trimming stripped 0 bases from V and 3 bases from J, with 9 bases between. CDR3 loop: CASSLDYADTGELFF. The CDR3 coding sequence is TGCGCCAGCAGCTTGGATTACGCAGACACCGGGGAGCTGTTTTTT.

J is TRBJ1-5 and V is TRBV6-1; D remains unclear. This CDR3 comprises 13 residues. V lost 1 base, J lost 6 bases, and 7 bases lay in between. Per germline, CDR1 MNHNS and CDR2 SASEGT. For the CDR3, the DNA is TGTGCCAGCAGTGAAGGAGATGGTCAGCCCCAGCATTTT. Translated: CASSEGDGQPQHF.

The chain joins TRBV7-8 to TRBJ2-3; a weak D match, TRBD1 (5 bases). The CDR3 contains 15 residues. The V gene lost 2 bases and the J gene lost 1 base, with 10 bases spanning the gap. Germline CDR1 reads SGHVS; CDR2 reads FQNEAQ. The chain's CDR3 is CASSLTGLRTDTQYF. In DNA, the CDR3 is TGTGCCAGCAGCTTAACAGGCCTACGCACAGATACGCAGTATTTT.

The chain combines TRBV9 with TRBJ2-7; 8 positions match TRBD2. With V trimmed by 6 bases and J by 1 base, 3 bases remained unmatched. Germline V CDR1 and CDR2: SGDLS, YYNGEE. The CDR3 sequence is 13 residues long. The CDR3 DNA reads as TGTGCCAGCAATCGGGGGGGGTCCTACGAGCAGTACTTC. Protein sequence: CASNRGGSYEQYF. The full variable domain, rest sourced from reference TRBV9 and TRBJ2-7, is DSGVTQTPKHLITATGQRVTLRCSPRSGDLSVYWYQQSLDQGLQFLIQYYNGEERAKGNILERFSAQQFPDLHSELNLSSLELGDSALYFCASNRGGSYEQYFGPGTRLTVT.

This chain links TRBV5-6 with TRBJ2-6; a weak D match, TRBD1 (5 bases). The V gene lost 2 bases and the J gene lost 3 bases, with 12 bases spanning the gap. Per germline, CDR1 SGHDT and CDR2 YYEEEE. The CDR3 length is 16 residues. The CDR3 reads CASSFQPGYGANVLTF. In DNA form, the CDR3 reads TGTGCCAGCAGCTTCCAGCCAGGGTATGGGGCCAACGTCCTGACTTTC.

V is TRBV29-1 and J is TRBJ1-5; 7 bases map to TRBD1. The germline CDR1 and CDR2 sequences are SQVTM and ANQGSEA. The V gene end was trimmed by 4 bases and the J gene end by 5 bases; junction bases not matched to a gene: 5. CDR3 length equals 13 residues. The CDR3 reads CSVVTGDHQPQHF. CDR3 in DNA: TGCAGCGTTGTTACAGGGGATCATCAGCCCCAGCATTTT. Looking up the rest from reference TRBV29-1 and TRBJ1-5 gives the full variable domain: SAVISQKPSRDICQRGTSLTIQCQVDSQVTMMFWYRQQPGQSLTLIATANQGSEATYESGFVIDKFPISRPNLTFSTLTVSNMSPEDSSIYLCSVVTGDHQPQHFGDGTRLSIL.

The chain joins TRBV11-2 to TRBJ2-7, with 9 positions matching TRBD2. The CDR3 is made up of 16 amino acids. Trimming took 1 base from V and 5 from J; bases not matched to a gene: 9. The germline gives CDR1 SGHAT, CDR2 FQNNGV. The DNA of the CDR3 is TGTGCCAGCAGCTTAGTTGCGCGGGAGGGCCTAAACGAGCAGTACTTC. It is translated as CASSLVAREGLNEQYF.

The chain joins TRBV27 to TRBJ2-7, with a weak D call TRBD1 (6 bases). This CDR3 region has 14 residues. Per germline, CDR1 MNHEY and CDR2 SMNVEV (reference sequence). Trimming removed 0 bases at V and 7 bases at J, with 13 bases between. CDR3 sequence: CASSLSRGGREQYF. CDR3 nucleotides: TGTGCCAGCAGTTTATCCAGGGGTGGTAGGGAGCAGTACTTC.